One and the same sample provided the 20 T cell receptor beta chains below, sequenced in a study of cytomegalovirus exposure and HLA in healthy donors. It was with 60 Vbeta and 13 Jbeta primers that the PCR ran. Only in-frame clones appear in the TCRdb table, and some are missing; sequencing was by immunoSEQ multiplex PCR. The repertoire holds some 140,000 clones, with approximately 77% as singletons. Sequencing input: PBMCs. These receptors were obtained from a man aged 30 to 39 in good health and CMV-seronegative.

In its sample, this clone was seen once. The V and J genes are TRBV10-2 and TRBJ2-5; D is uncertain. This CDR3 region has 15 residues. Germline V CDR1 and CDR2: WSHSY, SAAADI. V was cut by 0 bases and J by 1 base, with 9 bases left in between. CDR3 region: CASSESLGAQETQYF. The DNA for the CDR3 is TGCGCCAGCAGTGAGTCGCTAGGCGCCCAAGAGACCCAGTACTTC.

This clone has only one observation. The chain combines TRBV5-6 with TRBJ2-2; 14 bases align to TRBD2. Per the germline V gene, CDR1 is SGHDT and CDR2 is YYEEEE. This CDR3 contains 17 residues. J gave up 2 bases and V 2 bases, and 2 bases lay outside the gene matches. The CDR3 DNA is TGTGCCAGCAGCTTCGGACTAGCGGGAGGAAACACCGGGGAGCTGTTTTTT. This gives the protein CASSFGLAGGNTGELFF.

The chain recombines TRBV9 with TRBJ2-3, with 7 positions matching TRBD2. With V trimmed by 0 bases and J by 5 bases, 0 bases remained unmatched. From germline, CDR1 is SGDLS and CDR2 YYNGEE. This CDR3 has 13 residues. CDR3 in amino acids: CASSVGGRDTQYF. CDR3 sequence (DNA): TGTGCCAGCAGCGTAGGCGGGAGAGATACGCAGTATTTT.

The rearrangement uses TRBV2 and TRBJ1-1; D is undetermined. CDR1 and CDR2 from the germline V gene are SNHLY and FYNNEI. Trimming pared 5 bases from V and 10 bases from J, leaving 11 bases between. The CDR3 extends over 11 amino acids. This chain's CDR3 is CASSSRDLAFF. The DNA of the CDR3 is TGTGCCAGCAGTTCCCGCGATCTAGCTTTCTTT.

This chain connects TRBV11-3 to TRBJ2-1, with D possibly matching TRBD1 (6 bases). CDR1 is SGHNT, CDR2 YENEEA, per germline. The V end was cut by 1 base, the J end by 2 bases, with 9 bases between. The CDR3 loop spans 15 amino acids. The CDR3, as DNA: TGTGCCAGCAGCTTAGCGGGACAAACCTACAATGAGCAGTTCTTC. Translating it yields CASSLAGQTYNEQFF.

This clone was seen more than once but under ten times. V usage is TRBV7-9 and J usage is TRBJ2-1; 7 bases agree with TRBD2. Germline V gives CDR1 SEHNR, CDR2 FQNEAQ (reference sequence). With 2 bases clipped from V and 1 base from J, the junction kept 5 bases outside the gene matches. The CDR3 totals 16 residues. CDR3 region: CASSLPAGVSYNEQFF. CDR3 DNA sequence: TGTGCCAGCAGCTTACCGGCGGGAGTGTCCTACAATGAGCAGTTCTTC.

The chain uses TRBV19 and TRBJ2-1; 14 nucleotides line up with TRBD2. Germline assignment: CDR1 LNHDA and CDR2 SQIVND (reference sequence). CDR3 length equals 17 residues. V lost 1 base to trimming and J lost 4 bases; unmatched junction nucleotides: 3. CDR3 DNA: TGTGCCAGTAGTATAGGCAGACTAGCGGGGGGGTACAATGAGCAGTTCTTC. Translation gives CASSIGRLAGGYNEQFF. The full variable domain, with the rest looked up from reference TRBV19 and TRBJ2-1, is DGGITQSPKYLFRKEGQNVTLSCEQNLNHDAMYWYRQDPGQGLRLIYYSQIVNDFQKGDIAEGYSVSREKKESFPLTVTSAQKNPTAFYLCASSIGRLAGGYNEQFFGPGTRLTVL.

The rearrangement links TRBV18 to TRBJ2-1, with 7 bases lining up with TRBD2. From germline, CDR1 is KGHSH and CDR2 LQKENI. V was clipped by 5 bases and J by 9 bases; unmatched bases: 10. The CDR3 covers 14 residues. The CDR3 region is CASSFGGSYVEQFF. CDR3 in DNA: TGTGCCAGCTCATTTGGCGGGAGCTACGTTGAGCAGTTCTTC.

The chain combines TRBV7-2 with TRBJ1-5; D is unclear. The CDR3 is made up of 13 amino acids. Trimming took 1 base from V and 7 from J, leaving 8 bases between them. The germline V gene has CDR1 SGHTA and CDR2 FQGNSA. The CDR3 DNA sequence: TGTGCCAGCAGCTTAGTTACGGGGCAGCCCCAGCATTTT. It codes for CASSLVTGQPQHF.

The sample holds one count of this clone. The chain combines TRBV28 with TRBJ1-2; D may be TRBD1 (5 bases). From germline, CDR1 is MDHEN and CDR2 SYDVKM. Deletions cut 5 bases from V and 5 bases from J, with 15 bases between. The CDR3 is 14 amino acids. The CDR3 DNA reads TGTGCCAGCAGTAGCGGGGGGGGTTTTTATGGCTACACCTTC. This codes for CASSSGGGFYGYTF.

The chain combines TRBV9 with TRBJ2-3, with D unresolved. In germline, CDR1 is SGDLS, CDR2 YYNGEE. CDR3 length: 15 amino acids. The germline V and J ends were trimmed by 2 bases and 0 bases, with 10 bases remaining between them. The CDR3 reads CASSVLGRSTDTQYF. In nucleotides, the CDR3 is TGTGCCAGCAGCGTTTTGGGCAGAAGCACAGATACGCAGTATTTT. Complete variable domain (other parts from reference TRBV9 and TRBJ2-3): DSGVTQTPKHLITATGQRVTLRCSPRSGDLSVYWYQQSLDQGLQFLIQYYNGEERAKGNILERFSAQQFPDLHSELNLSSLELGDSALYFCASSVLGRSTDTQYFGPGTRLTVL.

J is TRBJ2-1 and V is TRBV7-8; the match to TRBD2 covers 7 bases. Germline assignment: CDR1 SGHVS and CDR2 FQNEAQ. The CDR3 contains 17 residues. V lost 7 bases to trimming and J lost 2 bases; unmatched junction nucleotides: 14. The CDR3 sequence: CASTPSTSEITYNEQFF. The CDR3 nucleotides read TGTGCCAGCACCCCATCAACTAGCGAAATCACCTACAATGAGCAGTTCTTC.

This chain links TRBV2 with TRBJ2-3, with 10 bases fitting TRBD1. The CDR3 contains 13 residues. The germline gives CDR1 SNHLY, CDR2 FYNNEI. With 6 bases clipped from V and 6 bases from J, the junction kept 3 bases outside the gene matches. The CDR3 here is CASRRQGADTQYF. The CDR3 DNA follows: TGTGCCAGCAGGAGACAGGGGGCTGATACGCAGTATTTT.

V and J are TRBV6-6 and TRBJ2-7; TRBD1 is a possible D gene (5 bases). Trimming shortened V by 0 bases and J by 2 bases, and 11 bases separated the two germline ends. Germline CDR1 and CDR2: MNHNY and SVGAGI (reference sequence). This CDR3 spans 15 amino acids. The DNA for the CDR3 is TGTGCCAGCAGTTACTCTAAGGGGTTGACCTACGAGCAGTACTTC. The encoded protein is CASSYSKGLTYEQYF.

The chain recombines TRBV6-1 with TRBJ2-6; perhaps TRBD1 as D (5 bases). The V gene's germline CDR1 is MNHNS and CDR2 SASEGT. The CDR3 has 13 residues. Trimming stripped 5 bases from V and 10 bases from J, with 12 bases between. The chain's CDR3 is CASSWTSDNVLTF. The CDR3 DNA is TGTGCCAGCAGTTGGACATCGGATAACGTCCTGACTTTC.

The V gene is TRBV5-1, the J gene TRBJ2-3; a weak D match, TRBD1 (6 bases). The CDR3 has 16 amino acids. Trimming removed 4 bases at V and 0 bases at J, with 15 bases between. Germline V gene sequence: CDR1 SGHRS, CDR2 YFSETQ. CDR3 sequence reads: CASSVQGSSSTDTQYF. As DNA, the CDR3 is TGCGCCAGCAGCGTGCAGGGGTCGTCTAGCACAGATACGCAGTATTTT.

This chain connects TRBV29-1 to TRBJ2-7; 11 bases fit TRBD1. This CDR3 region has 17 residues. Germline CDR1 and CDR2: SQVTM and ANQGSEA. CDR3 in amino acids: CSDRTGGKQQTQYEQYF. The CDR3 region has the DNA TGCAGTGATCGGACAGGGGGCAAACAACAGACCCAATACGAGCAGTACTTC.

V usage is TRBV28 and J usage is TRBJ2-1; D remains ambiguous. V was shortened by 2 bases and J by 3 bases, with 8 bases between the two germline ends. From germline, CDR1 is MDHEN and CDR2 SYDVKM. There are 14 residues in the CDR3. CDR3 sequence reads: CASSLGGNYNEQFF. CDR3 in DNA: TGTGCCAGCAGTTTAGGCGGCAACTACAATGAGCAGTTCTTC.

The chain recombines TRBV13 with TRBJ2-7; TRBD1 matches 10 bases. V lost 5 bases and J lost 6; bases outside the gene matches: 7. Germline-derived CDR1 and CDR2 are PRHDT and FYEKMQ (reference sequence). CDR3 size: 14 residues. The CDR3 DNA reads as TGTGCCAGCAGCATAACCGGGACAGGGGTCGAGCAGTACTTC. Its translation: CASSITGTGVEQYF.

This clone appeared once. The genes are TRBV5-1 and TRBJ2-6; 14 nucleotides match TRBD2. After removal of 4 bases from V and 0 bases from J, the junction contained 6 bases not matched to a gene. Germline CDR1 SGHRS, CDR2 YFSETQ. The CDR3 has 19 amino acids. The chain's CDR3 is CASSGGGLAGDSGANVLTF. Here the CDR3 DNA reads TGCGCCAGCAGCGGTGGGGGACTAGCGGGAGACTCTGGGGCCAACGTCCTGACTTTC.